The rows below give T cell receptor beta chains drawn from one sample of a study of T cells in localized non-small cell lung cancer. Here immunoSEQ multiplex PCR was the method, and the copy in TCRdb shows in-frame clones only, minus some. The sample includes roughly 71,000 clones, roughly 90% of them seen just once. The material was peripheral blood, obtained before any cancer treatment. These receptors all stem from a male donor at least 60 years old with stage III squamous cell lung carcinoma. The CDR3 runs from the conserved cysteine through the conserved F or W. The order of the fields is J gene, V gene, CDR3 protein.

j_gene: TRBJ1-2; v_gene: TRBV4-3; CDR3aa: CASSQDLGYGYTF
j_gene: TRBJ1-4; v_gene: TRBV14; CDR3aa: CASRRGQTNEKLFF
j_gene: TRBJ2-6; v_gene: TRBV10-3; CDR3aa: CAIRAGQGDLWANVLTF
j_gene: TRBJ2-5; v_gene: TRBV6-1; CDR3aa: CASSGQILQETQYF
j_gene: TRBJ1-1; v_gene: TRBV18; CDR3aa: CASSPNIMNTEAFF
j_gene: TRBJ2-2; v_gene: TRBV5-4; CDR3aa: CASSFPAAQGGELFF
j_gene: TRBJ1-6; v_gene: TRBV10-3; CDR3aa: CAISALGGESPLHF
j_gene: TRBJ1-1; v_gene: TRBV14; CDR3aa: CASSHLTGLNTEAFF
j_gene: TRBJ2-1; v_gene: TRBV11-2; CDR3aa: CASSVDRVEVREQFF
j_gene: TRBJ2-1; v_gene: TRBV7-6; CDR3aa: CASSLASGGVNEQFF
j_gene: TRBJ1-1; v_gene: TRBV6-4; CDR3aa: CASRRDGMNTEAFF
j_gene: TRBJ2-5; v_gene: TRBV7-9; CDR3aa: CASSLAQTRQETQYF
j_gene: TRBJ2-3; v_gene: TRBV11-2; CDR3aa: CASSLDPRGVFATQYF
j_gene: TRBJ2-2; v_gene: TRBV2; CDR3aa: CASSDMGVANTGELFF
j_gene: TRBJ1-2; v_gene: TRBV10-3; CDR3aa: CAISELPFEGYTF
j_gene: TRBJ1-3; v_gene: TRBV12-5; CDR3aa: CASGLEIGTGALRSGNTIYF
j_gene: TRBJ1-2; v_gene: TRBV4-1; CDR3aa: CASSQAPDRGRYGYTF
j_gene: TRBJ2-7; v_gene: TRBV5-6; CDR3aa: CASSTGTVYEQYF
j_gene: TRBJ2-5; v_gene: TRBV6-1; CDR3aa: CASSMKGTQYF
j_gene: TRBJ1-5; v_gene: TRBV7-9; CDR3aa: CASSLAAGNQPQHF
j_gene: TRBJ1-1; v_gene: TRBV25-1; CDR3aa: CASSELTASSYTEAFF
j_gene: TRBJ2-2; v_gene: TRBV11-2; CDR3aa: CASRPGTATGELFF
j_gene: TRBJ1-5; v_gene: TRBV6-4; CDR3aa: CARSDPGDRGQQGNQPQHF
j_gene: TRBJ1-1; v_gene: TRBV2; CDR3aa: CASSARRQGVTEAFF
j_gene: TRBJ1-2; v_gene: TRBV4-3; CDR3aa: CASSQDLGTDLGGYTF
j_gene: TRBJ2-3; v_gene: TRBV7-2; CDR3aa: CASSLQSDPKDTQYF
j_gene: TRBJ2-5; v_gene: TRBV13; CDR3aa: CASSSEGSRETQYF
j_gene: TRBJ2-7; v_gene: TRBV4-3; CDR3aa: CASSQVWDSRLSYEQYF
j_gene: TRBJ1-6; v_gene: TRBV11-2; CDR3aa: CASSARDISNSPLHF
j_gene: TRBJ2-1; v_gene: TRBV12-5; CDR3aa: CASGLVRDNEQFF
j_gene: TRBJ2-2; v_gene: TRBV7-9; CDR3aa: CASSRDTNTGELFF
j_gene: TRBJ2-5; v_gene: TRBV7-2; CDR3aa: CASSLQALAGTQYF
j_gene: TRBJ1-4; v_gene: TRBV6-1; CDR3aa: CASHVATNEKLFF
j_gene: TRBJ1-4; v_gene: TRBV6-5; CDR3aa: CASRPDRGGHEKLFF
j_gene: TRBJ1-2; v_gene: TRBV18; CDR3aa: CASSPADTRGYTF
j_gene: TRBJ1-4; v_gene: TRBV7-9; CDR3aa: CASSEQGVSEKLFF
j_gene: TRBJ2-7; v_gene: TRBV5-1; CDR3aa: CASSPGVGNYEQYF